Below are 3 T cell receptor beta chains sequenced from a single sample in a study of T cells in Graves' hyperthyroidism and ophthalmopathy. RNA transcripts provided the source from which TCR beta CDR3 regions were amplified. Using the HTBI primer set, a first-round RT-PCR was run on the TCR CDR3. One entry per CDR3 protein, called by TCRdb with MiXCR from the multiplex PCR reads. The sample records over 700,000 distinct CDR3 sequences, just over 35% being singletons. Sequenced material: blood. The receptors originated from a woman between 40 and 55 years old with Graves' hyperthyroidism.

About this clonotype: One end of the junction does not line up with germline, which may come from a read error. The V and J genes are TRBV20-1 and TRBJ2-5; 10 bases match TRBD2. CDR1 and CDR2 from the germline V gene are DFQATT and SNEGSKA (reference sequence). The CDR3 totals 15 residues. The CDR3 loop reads CNAMGLAGVRETQYF. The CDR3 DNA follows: TGCAATGCTATGGGGCTAGCGGGAGTTCGAGAGACCCAGTACTTC.

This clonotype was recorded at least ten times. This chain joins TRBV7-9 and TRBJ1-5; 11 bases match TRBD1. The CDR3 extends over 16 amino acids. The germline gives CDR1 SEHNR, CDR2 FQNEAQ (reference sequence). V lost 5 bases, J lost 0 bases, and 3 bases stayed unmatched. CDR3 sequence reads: CASSLGQGDSNQPQHF. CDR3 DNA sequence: TGTGCCAGCAGCCTGGGACAGGGGGATAGCAATCAGCCCCAGCATTTT.

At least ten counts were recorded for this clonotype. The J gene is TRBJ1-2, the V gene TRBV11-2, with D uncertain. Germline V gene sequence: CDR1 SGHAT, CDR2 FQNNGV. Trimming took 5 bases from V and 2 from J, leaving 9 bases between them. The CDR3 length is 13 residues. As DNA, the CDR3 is TGTGCCAGCAGCGGACTGAAGAACTATGGCTACACCTTC. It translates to CASSGLKNYGYTF.